The TCR beta chain under discussion was sequenced for a study of HIV-infected patients and healthy controls. This clonotype was recorded at least ten times. Whole blood was used without fractionation, so all unsorted peripheral T cells were included. This CDR3 region has 16 residues. The trim removed 2 bases at V and 6 bases at J, leaving 9 bases unmatched. Germline V gene lookup returns CDR1 LNHNV and CDR2 YYDKDF (reference sequence). Alpha and beta constant-region primers primed reverse transcription of about 500 ng RNA. Alpha and beta chain libraries were made separately by chain-specific third strand synthesis with multiplexing indices. TCRdb called the 5' RACE reads again in MiXCR, with one record for every CDR3 protein. Seen here are 10,000 to 15,000 distinct CDR3 sequences, approximately 10% observed once, and the top ten hold around 6%.

This sequence originates from an adult in good health. The chain is built from TRBV15 and TRBJ2-3, with 9 nucleotides matching TRBD2. Sequenced material: blood. CDR3 loop: CATSRTTSGWRDTQYF. The CDR3 coding sequence is TGTGCCACCAGCAGAACTACTAGCGGGTGGAGGGATACGCAGTATTTT. The variable domain in full, completed from reference TRBV15 and TRBJ2-3, reads DAMVIQNPRYQVTQFGKPVTLSCSQTLNHNVMYWYQQKSSQAPKLLFHYYDKDFNNEADTPDNFQSRRPNTSFCFLDIRSPGLGDTAMYLCATSRTTSGWRDTQYFGPGTRLTVL.